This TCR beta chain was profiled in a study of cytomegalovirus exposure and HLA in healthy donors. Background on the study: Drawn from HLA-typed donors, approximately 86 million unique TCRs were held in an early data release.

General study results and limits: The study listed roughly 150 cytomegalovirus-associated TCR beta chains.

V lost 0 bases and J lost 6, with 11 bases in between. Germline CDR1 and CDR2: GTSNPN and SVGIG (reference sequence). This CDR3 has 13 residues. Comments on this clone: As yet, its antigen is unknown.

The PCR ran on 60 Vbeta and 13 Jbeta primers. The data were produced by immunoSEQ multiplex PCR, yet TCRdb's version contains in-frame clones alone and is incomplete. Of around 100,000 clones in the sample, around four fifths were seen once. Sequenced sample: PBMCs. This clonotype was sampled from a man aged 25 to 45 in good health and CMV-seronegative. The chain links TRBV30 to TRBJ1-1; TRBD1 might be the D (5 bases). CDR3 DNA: TGTGCCTGGAGTGTACCCTGGGGGGCTGAAGCTTTCTTT. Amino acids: CAWSVPWGAEAFF.